A single sample gave rise to the 14 T cell receptor beta chains below, sequenced in a study of shared clonotypes between healthy human individuals. Clones were sequenced by immunoSEQ multiplex PCR, and TCRdb holds only the in-frame ones, with some missing. This sample has about 710,000 clones, with around 78% found just once. Sequencing was done on a sample of memory CD4+ T cells sorted from blood. The subset denotes: CD45RA-negative fraction. All receptors derive from a woman aged 25-40 years in good health.

This clone was seen just once. This chain uses TRBV7-8 with TRBJ2-7, with 7 bases identical to TRBD1. The V gene end was trimmed by 2 bases and the J gene end by 5 bases; junction bases not matched to a gene: 6. The CDR3 length is 14 residues. Looked up from germline, CDR1 is SGHVS and CDR2 is FQNEAQ. In DNA, the CDR3 is TGTGCCAGCAGCTTAAGGGACAGATACCACGAGCAGTACTTC. Its translation is CASSLRDRYHEQYF.

The chain carries TRBV28 and TRBJ2-7, with TRBD1 matching over 7 bases. CDR3 length: 15 residues. Trimming removed 5 bases from V and 2 bases from J; junction bases left unmatched: 9. CDR1 MDHEN and CDR2 SYDVKM come from the germline V gene. In DNA, the CDR3 is TGTGCCAGCAGTCCAACCTCCGGGACAGCCTACGAGCAGTACTTC. Translation: CASSPTSGTAYEQYF.

Points on this clone: Since a much larger clone is just one base distant, this may be a read error. The gene calls are TRBV11-2 and TRBJ2-5, with D possibly being TRBD2 (5 bases). Trimming removed 2 bases at V and 2 bases at J, with 6 bases between. The CDR3 has 13 amino acids. Germline V gene data show CDR1 as SGHAT and CDR2 as FQNNGV. CDR3: CASSLSGQETQYF. As DNA, the CDR3 is TGTGCCAGCAGCTTAAGCGGTCAAGAGACCCAGTACTTC. Using reference TRBV11-2 and TRBJ2-5 for the parts outside the CDR3, the full variable domain is EAGVAQSPRYKIIEKRQSVAFWCNPISGHATLYWYQQILGQGPKLLIQFQNNGVVDDSQLPKDRFSAERLKGVDSTLKIQPAKLEDSAVYLCASSLSGQETQYFGPGTRLLVL.

This chain uses TRBV28 with TRBJ2-3, with 9 bases identical to TRBD2. Germline CDR1 MDHEN, CDR2 SYDVKM. This CDR3 has 19 amino acids. V lost 6 bases, J lost 3 bases, and 19 bases stayed unmatched. CDR3 nucleotide sequence: TGTGCCAGCAGACCCCGTACCCTGGGCGGGAGGGCCGGTACAGATACGCAGTATTTT. It is translated as CASRPRTLGGRAGTDTQYF.

This chain connects TRBV6-5 to TRBJ1-5; D unresolved. Germline CDR1 reads MNHEY; CDR2 reads SVGAGI. This CDR3 has 14 residues. Trimming removed 0 bases at V and 5 bases at J, with 8 bases between. CDR3 nucleotide sequence: TGTGCCAGCAGTTACTCGACTGGGGATCAGCCCCAGCATTTT. Encoded protein: CASSYSTGDQPQHF.

This clone turned up a few times. The chain recombines TRBV25-1 with TRBJ1-1; 7 bases match TRBD1. Germline CDR1 MGHDK, CDR2 SYGVNS. The CDR3 consists of 12 residues. The junction had 11 bases not matched to a gene; V was cut back by 10 bases and J by 9 bases. CDR3 nucleotide sequence: TGTGCCATACAAGCCCAGGGGGGTAAAGCTTTCTTT. Residues: CAIQAQGGKAFF.

This clone was picked up many times. The chain joins TRBV9 to TRBJ2-3; TRBD1 might be the D (6 bases). The CDR3 is made up of 15 amino acids. V lost 2 bases and J lost 5, with 15 bases in between. The germline V gene encodes CDR1 SGDLS and CDR2 YYNGEE. The DNA of the CDR3 is TGTGCCAGCAGCGTGCGTCCGACAGGCAAAGATACGCAGTATTTT. Protein sequence: CASSVRPTGKDTQYF.

This chain joins TRBV29-1 and TRBJ1-2; D is unclear. The CDR3 has 13 residues. Trimming stripped 5 bases from V and 8 bases from J, with 18 bases between. Germline V gene sequence: CDR1 SQVTM, CDR2 ANQGSEA. The CDR3 DNA sequence: TGCAGCGTTCAAAGCAGGAGTACCGGGGGCTACACCTTC. Translated: CSVQSRSTGGYTF. The complete variable domain, with remaining parts taken from reference TRBV29-1 and TRBJ1-2, reads SAVISQKPSRDICQRGTSLTIQCQVDSQVTMMFWYRQQPGQSLTLIATANQGSEATYESGFVIDKFPISRPNLTFSTLTVSNMSPEDSSIYLCSVQSRSTGGYTFGSGTRLTVV.

The chain links TRBV5-6 to TRBJ1-1; 8 positions match TRBD1. This CDR3 has 13 residues. The J segment lost 7 bases and the V segment lost 1 base, leaving 3 bases of the junction unmatched. CDR1 and CDR2 from the germline V gene are SGHDT and YYEEEE. The CDR3 loop is CASSLWGTGEAFF. The CDR3 DNA reads TGTGCCAGCAGCTTGTGGGGGACAGGTGAAGCTTTCTTT.

This clone was seen a handful of times. The same CDR3 can be traced to other DNA sequences in this sample. The V call is TRBV28, the J call TRBJ1-4; 7 nucleotides line up with TRBD1. The V gene's germline CDR1 is MDHEN and CDR2 SYDVKM. The CDR3 loop spans 15 amino acids. V lost 6 bases, J lost 0 bases, and 4 bases stayed unmatched. CDR3 coding DNA: TGTGCCAGCAGGGGAGGGACAGCAACTAATGAAAAACTGTTTTTT. This translates into CASRGGTATNEKLFF.

The chain combines TRBV6-6 with TRBJ2-7, with D uncertain. V lost 0 bases and J lost 6, with 3 bases in between. The CDR3 runs 11 residues. Looked up from germline, CDR1 is MNHNY and CDR2 is SVGAGI (reference sequence). The CDR3 nucleotides read TGTGCCAGCAGTTACTCGGCCGAGCAGTACTTC. Translated, it gives CASSYSAEQYF.

The rearrangement uses TRBV5-6 and TRBJ1-2, with D tentatively TRBD1 (6 bases). CDR3 length: 14 residues. Deletions cut 0 bases from V and 2 bases from J, with 8 bases between. Germline V gene sequence: CDR1 SGHDT, CDR2 YYEEEE. CDR3 protein: CASSLVGGNYGYTF. The CDR3 DNA is TGTGCCAGCAGCTTGGTAGGGGGGAACTATGGCTACACCTTC.

The V call is TRBV2, the J call TRBJ2-5; 10 nucleotides align to TRBD2. Trimming removed 5 bases from V and 4 bases from J; junction bases left unmatched: 1. There are 13 residues in the CDR3. Germline CDR1 and CDR2: SNHLY and FYNNEI. The CDR3 nucleotides read TGTGCCAGCAGTCCTAGCGGGAGAGAGACCCAGTACTTC. Translated, it gives CASSPSGRETQYF.

The rearrangement uses TRBV19 and TRBJ1-1; D is possibly TRBD1 (5 bases). The CDR3 runs 14 residues. Germline CDR1 is LNHDA and CDR2 is SQIVND (reference sequence). V lost 5 bases and J 2 bases, leaving 12 bases between the germline ends. CDR3 protein: CASSPMQGNTEAFF. The CDR3 nucleotides are TGTGCCAGTAGTCCTATGCAGGGAAACACTGAAGCTTTCTTT. Supplemented by reference TRBV19 and TRBJ1-1, the full variable domain reads DGGITQSPKYLFRKEGQNVTLSCEQNLNHDAMYWYRQDPGQGLRLIYYSQIVNDFQKGDIAEGYSVSREKKESFPLTVTSAQKNPTAFYLCASSPMQGNTEAFFGQGTRLTVV.